The 3 T cell receptor beta chains given below trace back to one sample, sequenced in a study of T cell clonotyping in hematopoietic cell transplantation. Libraries were prepared by immunoSEQ multiplex PCR; TCRdb keeps only in-frame clonotypes and omits some of them. The repertoire holds roughly 30,000 clones, less than 85% seen once, with around 1.8% in the top ten. Time point defined: recipient sample about 28 days before transplant, after cytoreduction. Sequencing used peripheral blood mononuclear cells, obtained before stem cell transplant. Receptors originate from a man aged 35 to 55 with acute myeloid leukemia. Some clones in this sample may be carry-over from other donors' samples.

The rearrangement joins TRBV6-6 to TRBJ2-3, with TRBD1 identical over 9 bases. V shed 7 bases, J shed 2 bases, and the junction held 7 bases outside the gene matches. Germline V gene data show CDR1 as MNHNY and CDR2 as SVGAGI (reference sequence). The CDR3 totals 15 residues. The CDR3 sequence is CASNLRDRVTDTQYF. Written as DNA, the CDR3 is TGTGCCAGCAATTTAAGGGACAGGGTCACAGATACGCAGTATTTT.

The chain couples TRBV6-1 to TRBJ2-3; 8 nucleotides match TRBD1. The CDR3 totals 15 residues. Germline-derived CDR1 and CDR2 are MNHNS and SASEGT. The V gene end was trimmed by 3 bases and the J gene end by 3 bases; junction bases not matched to a gene: 5. The CDR3 DNA reads TGTGCCAGCAGTGAGGACAGGGCAGGGACAGATACGCAGTATTTT. Its translation is CASSEDRAGTDTQYF.

This chain uses TRBV7-9 with TRBJ2-3; unclear D gene. Trimming shortened V by 2 bases and J by 4 bases, and 1 base separated the two germline ends. CDR3 length equals 11 residues. Germline V gene sequence: CDR1 SEHNR, CDR2 FQNEAQ (reference sequence). The CDR3 loop reads CASSLPDTQYF. For the CDR3, the DNA is TGTGCCAGCAGCTTACCAGATACGCAGTATTTT. The full variable domain, in which reference TRBV7-9 and TRBJ2-3 provide the parts outside the CDR3, is DTGVSQNPRHKITKRGQNVTFRCDPISEHNRLYWYRQTLGQGPEFLTYFQNEAQLEKSRLLSDRFSAERPKGSFSTLEIQRTEQGDSAMYLCASSLPDTQYFGPGTRLTVL.